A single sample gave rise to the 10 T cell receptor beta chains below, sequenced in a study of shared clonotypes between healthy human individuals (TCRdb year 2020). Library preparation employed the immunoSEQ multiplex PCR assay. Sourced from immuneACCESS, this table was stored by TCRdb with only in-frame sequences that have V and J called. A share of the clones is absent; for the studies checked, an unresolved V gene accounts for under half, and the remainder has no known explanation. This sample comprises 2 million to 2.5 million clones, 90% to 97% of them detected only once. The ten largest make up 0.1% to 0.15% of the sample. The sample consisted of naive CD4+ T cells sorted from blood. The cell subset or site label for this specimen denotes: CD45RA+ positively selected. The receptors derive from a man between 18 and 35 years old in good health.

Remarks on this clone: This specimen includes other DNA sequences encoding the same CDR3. The CDR3 is CASSYSTGSNYGYTF. The CDR3 DNA reads as TGTGCCAGCAGTTACTCGACAGGTTCTAACTATGGCTACACCTTC. The J gene is TRBJ1-2, the V gene TRBV6-6, with a possible D match to TRBD1 (6 bases). Trimming took 0 bases from V and 0 from J, leaving 8 bases between them. The CDR3 sequence is 15 residues long. The V gene's germline CDR1 is MNHNY and CDR2 SVGAGI (reference sequence).

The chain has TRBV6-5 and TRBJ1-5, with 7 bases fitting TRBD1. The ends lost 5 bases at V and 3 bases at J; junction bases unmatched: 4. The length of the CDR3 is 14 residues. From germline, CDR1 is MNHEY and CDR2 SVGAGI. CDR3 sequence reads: CASSETGFNQPQHF. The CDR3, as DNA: TGTGCCAGCAGTGAGACAGGGTTCAATCAGCCCCAGCATTTT.

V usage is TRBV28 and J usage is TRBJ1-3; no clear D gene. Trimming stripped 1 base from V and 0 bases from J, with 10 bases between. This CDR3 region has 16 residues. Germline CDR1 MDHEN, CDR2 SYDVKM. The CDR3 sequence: CASSLFPVYSGNTIYF. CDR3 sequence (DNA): TGTGCCAGCAGTTTATTTCCGGTCTACTCTGGAAACACCATATATTTT. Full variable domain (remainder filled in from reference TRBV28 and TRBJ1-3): DVKVTQSSRYLVKRTGEKVFLECVQDMDHENMFWYRQDPGLGLRLIYFSYDVKMKEKGDIPEGYSVSREKKERFSLILESASTNQTSMYLCASSLFPVYSGNTIYFGEGSWLTVV.

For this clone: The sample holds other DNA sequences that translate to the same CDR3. The CDR3 bases are TGTGCCAGTAGTATCGGGCTAGCGGGGTCCTACGAGCAGTACTTC. This translates into CASSIGLAGSYEQYF. The rearrangement links TRBV19 to TRBJ2-7; 9 bases match TRBD2. V trimming: 3 bases; J trimming: 1 base; junction bases outside the gene matches: 4. This CDR3 region has 15 residues. The germline V gene encodes CDR1 LNHDA and CDR2 SQIVND (reference sequence).

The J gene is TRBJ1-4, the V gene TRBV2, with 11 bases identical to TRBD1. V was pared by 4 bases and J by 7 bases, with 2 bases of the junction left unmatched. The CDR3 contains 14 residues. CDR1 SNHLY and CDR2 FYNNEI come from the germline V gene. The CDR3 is CASSVGTGGEKLFF. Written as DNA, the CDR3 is TGTGCCAGCAGTGTTGGGACAGGGGGTGAAAAACTGTTTTTT. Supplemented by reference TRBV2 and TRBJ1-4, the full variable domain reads EPEVTQTPSHQVTQMGQEVILRCVPISNHLYFYWYRQILGQKVEFLVSFYNNEISEKSEIFDDQFSVERPDGSNFTLKIRSTKLEDSAMYFCASSVGTGGEKLFFGSGTQLSVL.

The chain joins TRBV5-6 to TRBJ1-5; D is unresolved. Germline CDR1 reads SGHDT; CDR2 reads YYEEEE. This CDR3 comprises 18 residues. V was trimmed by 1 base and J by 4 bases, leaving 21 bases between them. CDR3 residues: CASSLYSSFLRANQPQHF. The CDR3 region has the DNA TGTGCCAGCAGCTTGTACTCTTCTTTCTTGCGGGCTAATCAGCCCCAGCATTTT.

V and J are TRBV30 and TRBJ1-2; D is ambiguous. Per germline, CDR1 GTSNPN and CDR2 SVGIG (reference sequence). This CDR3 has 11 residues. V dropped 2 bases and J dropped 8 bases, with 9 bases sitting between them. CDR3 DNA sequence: TGTGCCTGGAGTTTCGGCGGGGGCTACACCTTC. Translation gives CAWSFGGGYTF.

The CDR3 protein is CASSFPDRGSPLHF. In nucleotides, the CDR3 is TGTGCCAGCAGTTTCCCGGACAGGGGGTCACCCCTCCACTTT. The chain uses TRBV28 and TRBJ1-6; 10 positions agree with TRBD1. Germline loops: CDR1 MDHEN, CDR2 SYDVKM. This CDR3 has 14 amino acids. V dropped 3 bases and J dropped 10; count of bases not matched to a gene: 3.

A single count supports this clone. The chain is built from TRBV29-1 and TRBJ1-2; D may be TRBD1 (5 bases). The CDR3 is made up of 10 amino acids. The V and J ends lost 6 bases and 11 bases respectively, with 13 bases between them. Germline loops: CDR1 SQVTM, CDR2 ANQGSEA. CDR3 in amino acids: CSVGDGAYTF. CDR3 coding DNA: TGCAGCGTCGGGGACGGGGCGTACACCTTC.

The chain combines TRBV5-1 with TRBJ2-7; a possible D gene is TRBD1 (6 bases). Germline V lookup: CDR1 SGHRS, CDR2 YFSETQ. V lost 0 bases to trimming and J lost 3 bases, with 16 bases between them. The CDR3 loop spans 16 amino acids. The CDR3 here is CASSLAGGRGHYEQYF. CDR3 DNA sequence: TGCGCCAGCAGCTTGGCCGGTGGCAGGGGTCACTACGAGCAGTACTTC.